The 13 T cell receptor beta chains below all came from one sample that was sequenced in a study of shared clonotypes between healthy human individuals. The method was immunoSEQ multiplex PCR; TCRdb's version includes in-frame clones alone and lacks a portion of them. The repertoire consists of about half a million clones, with roughly three quarters occurring once and the leading ten covering approximately 12%. The sequenced sample was PBMCs. These receptors all come from a woman in her thirties or forties in good health. Some clones in this sample may be carry-over from other donors' samples.

The chain combines TRBV5-1 with TRBJ2-1; 10 bases are a match to TRBD1. Losses at the gene ends were 0 bases for V and 6 bases for J; bases not matched to a gene: 3. Germline values: CDR1 SGHRS, CDR2 YFSETQ. The CDR3 is 15 amino acids. CDR3 DNA: TGCGCCAGCAGCTTGGGGGACAGGGGTTCCAATGAGCAGTTCTTC. Protein product: CASSLGDRGSNEQFF.

V gene TRBV7-9 combines with J gene TRBJ2-4; D may match TRBD1 or TRBD2 (5 bases each). The CDR3 contains 12 residues. Per the germline V gene, CDR1 is SEHNR and CDR2 is FQNEAQ (reference sequence). V lost 3 bases and J 15 bases, leaving 15 bases between the germline ends. The CDR3 protein is CASSLGRDAWYF. The CDR3 DNA is TGTGCCAGCAGCTTGGGCCGGGACGCCTGGTACTTC.

The J gene is TRBJ1-5, the V gene TRBV7-2, with D uncertain. Germline-derived CDR1 and CDR2 are SGHTA and FQGNSA. The CDR3 totals 15 residues. V was trimmed by 0 bases and J by 3 bases, leaving 9 bases between them. The CDR3 nucleotides are TGTGCCAGCAGCTTAGCAGGGTTTAACAATCAGCCCCAGCATTTT. It codes for CASSLAGFNNQPQHF.

This rearrangement joins TRBV10-2 to TRBJ2-7; unclear D gene. Germline CDR1 and CDR2: WSHSY and SAAADI. This CDR3 comprises 11 residues. V shed 4 bases and J shed 7 bases, with 8 bases lying between them. CDR3: CASSVSLEQYF. The CDR3 bases are TGCGCCAGCAGTGTCAGCTTGGAGCAGTACTTC.

As concerns this clone: A much larger clone sits a single nucleotide away, making a read error possible. The CDR3 nucleotides are TGTGCCAGCTCACTACCTGGCGGGCCTGAGCAGTTCTTC. It encodes CASSLPGGPEQFF. This chain joins TRBV18 and TRBJ2-1, with D possibly being TRBD2 (5 bases). The CDR3 length is 13 residues. Per germline, CDR1 KGHSH and CDR2 LQKENI. V was pared by 4 bases and J by 9 bases, with 13 bases between.

V gene TRBV9 combines with J gene TRBJ1-1; D unclear. This CDR3 is 15 amino acids long. V was shortened by 4 bases and J by 0 bases, with 13 bases between the two germline ends. The germline V gene has CDR1 SGDLS and CDR2 YYNGEE. The CDR3 DNA reads as TGTGCCAGCAGCCCGACGGCCGGGGTGAACACTGAAGCTTTCTTT. Protein product: CASSPTAGVNTEAFF.

As DNA, the CDR3 is TGCGCCAGCAGCAGGGACGGGAACACCGGGGAGCTGTTTTTT. This gives the protein CASSRDGNTGELFF. The chain links TRBV5-1 to TRBJ2-2; D tentatively fits TRBD1 or TRBD2 (5 bases each). V lost 4 bases, J lost 1 base, and 8 bases lay in between. From germline, CDR1 is SGHRS and CDR2 YFSETQ. This CDR3 is built from 14 residues.

V is TRBV6-1 and J is TRBJ1-5; D ambiguous. The CDR3 has 17 residues. The V and J ends lost 1 base and 2 bases respectively, with 15 bases between them. Per the germline V gene, CDR1 is MNHNS and CDR2 is SASEGT. CDR3 sequence reads: CASSEGLEASGNQPQHF. The CDR3 coding sequence is TGTGCCAGCAGTGAAGGGTTAGAGGCGTCTGGCAATCAGCCCCAGCATTTT.

CDR3 sequence: CASSLGGMGDQETQYF. CDR3 in DNA: TGTGCCAGCAGCTTAGGGGGAATGGGGGACCAAGAGACCCAGTACTTC. This rearrangement joins TRBV11-3 to TRBJ2-5; D may correspond to TRBD1 or TRBD2 (5 bases each). Germline V CDR1 and CDR2: SGHNT, YENEEA. The V end was cut by 1 base, the J end by 0 bases, with 12 bases between. The CDR3 extends over 16 amino acids. Combining the CDR3 with reference TRBV11-3 and TRBJ2-5 gives the whole variable domain EAGVVQSPRYKIIEKKQPVAFWCNPISGHNTLYWYLQNLGQGPELLIRYENEEAVDDSQLPKDRFSAERLKGVDSTLKIQPAELGDSAVYLCASSLGGMGDQETQYFGPGTRLLVL.

Turning to this clone: This could be a read error, since a much larger clone is one nucleotide away. The sample holds other DNA sequences that translate to the same CDR3. This chain connects TRBV11-3 to TRBJ2-2; TRBD1 aligns across 9 bases. The CDR3 contains 14 residues. V lost 3 bases and J lost 4; bases outside the gene matches: 0. Germline V gene lookup returns CDR1 SGHNT and CDR2 YENEEA. CDR3 sequence: CASSLTGGTGELFF. The CDR3 bases are TGTGCCAGCAGCTTGACAGGGGGCACCGGGGAGCTGTTTTTT.

As regards this clone: This likely reflects a read error, since a far larger clone is one base away. The chain joins TRBV30 to TRBJ2-3, with 7 bases aligning to TRBD2. The J segment lost 4 bases and the V segment lost 8 bases, leaving 3 bases of the junction unmatched. Germline CDR1 reads GTSNPN; CDR2 reads SVGIG (reference sequence). The CDR3 has 11 residues. DNA for the CDR3: TGTGCCCGGGGAGGGGCAGATACGCAGTATTTT. The encoded protein is CARGGADTQYF.

This chain uses TRBV7-8 with TRBJ2-6; D gene unclear. The length of the CDR3 is 18 residues. CDR1 and CDR2 from the germline V gene are SGHVS and FQNEAQ. The V end was cut by 1 base, the J end by 0 bases, with 13 bases between. The CDR3 region has the DNA TGTGCCAGCAGCTTAGATAGGGCAGTTAGCTCTGGGGCCAACGTCCTGACTTTC. Amino acids: CASSLDRAVSSGANVLTF. The full variable domain, with the rest looked up from reference TRBV7-8 and TRBJ2-6, is GAGVSQSPRYKVAKRGQDVALRCDPISGHVSLFWYQQALGQGPEFLTYFQNEAQLDKSGLPSDRFFAERPEGSVSTLKIQRTQQEDSAVYLCASSLDRAVSSGANVLTFGAGSRLTVL.

Concerning this clone itself: Only one base separates this from a far larger clonotype, so it likely reflects a read error. The chain is built from TRBV30 and TRBJ1-1; a weak D match, TRBD1 (5 bases). Between the trimmed V and J ends, which lost 3 bases and 8 bases, there was a span of 19 bases. Germline lookup yields CDR1 GTSNPN and CDR2 SVGIG (reference sequence). The CDR3 has 14 residues. Written as DNA, the CDR3 is TGTGCCTGGAGCTTTCGGGACCGTGGCTTAGAAGCTTTCTTT. Amino acid sequence: CAWSFRDRGLEAFF.